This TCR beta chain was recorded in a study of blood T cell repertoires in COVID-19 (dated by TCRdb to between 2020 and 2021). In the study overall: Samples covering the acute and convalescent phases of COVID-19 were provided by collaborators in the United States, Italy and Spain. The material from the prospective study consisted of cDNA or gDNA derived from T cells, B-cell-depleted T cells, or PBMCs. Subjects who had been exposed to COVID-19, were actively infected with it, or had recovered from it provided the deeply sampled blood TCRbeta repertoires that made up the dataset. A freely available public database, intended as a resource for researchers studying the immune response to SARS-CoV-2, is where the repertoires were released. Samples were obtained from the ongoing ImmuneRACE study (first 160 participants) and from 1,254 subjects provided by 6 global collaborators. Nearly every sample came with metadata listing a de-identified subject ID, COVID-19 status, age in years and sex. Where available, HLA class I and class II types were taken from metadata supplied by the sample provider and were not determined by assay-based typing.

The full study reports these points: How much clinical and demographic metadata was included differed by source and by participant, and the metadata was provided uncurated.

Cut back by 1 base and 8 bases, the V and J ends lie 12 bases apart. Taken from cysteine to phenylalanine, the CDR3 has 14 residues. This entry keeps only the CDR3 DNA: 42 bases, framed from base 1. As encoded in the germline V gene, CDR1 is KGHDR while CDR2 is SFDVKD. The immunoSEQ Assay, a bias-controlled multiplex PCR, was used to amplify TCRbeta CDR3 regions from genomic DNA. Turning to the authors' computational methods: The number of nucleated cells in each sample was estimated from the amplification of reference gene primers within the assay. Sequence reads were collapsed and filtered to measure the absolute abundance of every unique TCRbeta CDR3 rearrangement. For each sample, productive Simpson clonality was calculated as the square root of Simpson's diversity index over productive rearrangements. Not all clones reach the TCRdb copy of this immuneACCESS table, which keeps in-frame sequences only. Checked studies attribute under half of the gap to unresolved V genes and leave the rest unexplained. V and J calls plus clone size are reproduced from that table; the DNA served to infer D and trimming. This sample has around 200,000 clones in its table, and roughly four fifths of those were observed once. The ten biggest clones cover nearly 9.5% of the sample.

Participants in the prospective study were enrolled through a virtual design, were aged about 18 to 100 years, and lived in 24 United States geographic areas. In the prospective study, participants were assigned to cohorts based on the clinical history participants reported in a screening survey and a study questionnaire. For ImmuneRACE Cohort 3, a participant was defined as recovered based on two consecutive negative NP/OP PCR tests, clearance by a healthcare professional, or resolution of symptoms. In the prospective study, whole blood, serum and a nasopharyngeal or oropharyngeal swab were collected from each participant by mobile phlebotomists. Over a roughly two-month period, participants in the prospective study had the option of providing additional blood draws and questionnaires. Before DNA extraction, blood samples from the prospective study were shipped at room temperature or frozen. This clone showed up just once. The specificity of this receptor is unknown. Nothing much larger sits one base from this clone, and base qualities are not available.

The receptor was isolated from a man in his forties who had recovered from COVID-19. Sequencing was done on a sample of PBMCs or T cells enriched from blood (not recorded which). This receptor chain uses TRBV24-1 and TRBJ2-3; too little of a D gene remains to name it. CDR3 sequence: CATSDFGGLATQYF. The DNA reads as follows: TGTGCCACCAGTGATTTTGGCGGCCTGGCTACGCAGTATTTT.